Below are 15 T cell receptor beta chains sequenced from a single sample in a study of blood T cell repertoires in COVID-19. TCRdb's copy holds only in-frame clones and misses some; the assay was immunoSEQ multiplex PCR. The sample comprises 250,000 to 300,000 clones, 84% of which are singletons, and roughly 4% rests with the top ten. Sequenced material: peripheral blood. These receptors all come from a man in his 60s with acute or convalescent COVID-19.

The chain is built from TRBV25-1 and TRBJ1-1, with unresolved D. The CDR3 totals 14 residues. From germline, CDR1 is MGHDK and CDR2 SYGVNS. V was trimmed by 8 bases and J by 1 base, leaving 14 bases between them. DNA for the CDR3: TGTGCCAGCGCTCGACGAGGGCGGAACACTGAAGCTTTCTTT. It yields the protein CASARRGRNTEAFF.

This chain uses TRBV4-1 with TRBJ1-2, with D perhaps matching TRBD1 (5 bases). Per the germline V gene, CDR1 is MGHRA and CDR2 is YSYEKL. The CDR3 runs to 14 residues. V was shortened by 1 base and J by 1 base, with 7 bases between the two germline ends. CDR3 nucleotide sequence: TGCGCCAGCAGCCAAGTGGGGGGTAACTATGGCTACACCTTC. This translates into CASSQVGGNYGYTF.

The chain's CDR3 is CSVAQGGDTQYF. The CDR3 nucleotides are TGCAGCGTTGCACAGGGTGGAGATACGCAGTATTTT. This chain connects TRBV29-1 to TRBJ2-3; a weak D match, TRBD1 (6 bases). Germline V gene data show CDR1 as SQVTM and CDR2 as ANQGSEA. The CDR3 spans 12 residues. Trimming stripped 4 bases from V and 5 bases from J, with 10 bases between.

The V gene is TRBV7-6, the J gene TRBJ1-4; D is uncertain. With 2 bases removed from V and 11 bases from J, the gap between germline ends came to 24 bases. Germline V gene lookup returns CDR1 SGHVS and CDR2 FNYEAQ. This CDR3 comprises 17 residues. The CDR3 here is CASSLFRGPAQKVKLFF. In nucleotides, the CDR3 is TGTGCCAGCAGCTTATTTCGCGGGCCAGCGCAAAAGGTTAAACTGTTTTTT.

The chain is built from TRBV15 and TRBJ1-1; unclear D gene. This CDR3 contains 14 residues. The V end was cut by 8 bases, the J end by 5 bases, with 18 bases between. The germline gives CDR1 LNHNV, CDR2 YYDKDF (reference sequence). The chain's CDR3 is CATSPRATGTEAFF. The CDR3 DNA reads as TGTGCCACCTCCCCGAGGGCAACGGGAACTGAAGCTTTCTTT.

The chain couples TRBV10-3 to TRBJ2-1, with 7 bases aligning to TRBD2. The trim removed 6 bases at V and 4 bases at J, leaving 15 bases unmatched. The germline gives CDR1 ENHRY, CDR2 SYGVKD. The CDR3 totals 17 residues. Here the CDR3 DNA reads TGTGCCATCAGAGACTCTTTGGGTTCGGGAGGATACAATGAGCAGTTCTTC. Its protein is CAIRDSLGSGGYNEQFF.

V and J are TRBV3-1 (or the pseudogene TRBV3-2) and TRBJ1-3, with D uncertain. This CDR3 comprises 14 residues. Trimming stripped 3 bases from V and 4 bases from J, with 10 bases between. CDR1 is LGHDT, CDR2 YNNKEL, per germline (reference sequence). CDR3 amino acids: CASSQGPSGNTIYF. The DNA for the CDR3 is TGTGCCAGCAGCCAGGGCCCATCCGGAAACACCATATATTTT.

This rearrangement joins TRBV5-4 to TRBJ2-7; the match to TRBD2 covers 8 bases. Germline V lookup: CDR1 SGHNT, CDR2 YYREEE (reference sequence). This CDR3 is built from 17 residues. V was clipped by 0 bases and J by 1 base; unmatched bases: 9. The CDR3 region has the DNA TGTGCCAGCAGCTTGGGGGTAGGGCTAGCGGGTTCCTACGAGCAGTACTTC. Amino acid sequence: CASSLGVGLAGSYEQYF.

The gene calls are TRBV6-1 and TRBJ2-1; D may be TRBD2 (5 bases). Germline V gene data show CDR1 as MNHNS and CDR2 as SASEGT. This CDR3 spans 15 amino acids. V gave up 3 bases and J gave up 3 bases, with 12 bases separating them. For the CDR3, the DNA is TGTGCCAGCAGTGAGTCCCTAGAGGGCTACAATGAGCAGTTCTTC. Translation gives CASSESLEGYNEQFF.

Only a few counts were recorded for this clone. The chain is built from TRBV19 and TRBJ2-1; D remains ambiguous. From germline, CDR1 is LNHDA and CDR2 SQIVND (reference sequence). Trimming took 1 base from V and 6 from J, leaving 10 bases between them. There are 14 residues in the CDR3. CDR3 amino acids: CASSIVASPNEQFF. As DNA, the CDR3 is TGTGCCAGTAGTATAGTTGCTAGTCCCAATGAGCAGTTCTTC.

The V call is TRBV7-3, the J call TRBJ2-1, with D tentatively TRBD2 (5 bases). This CDR3 is built from 13 residues. V was trimmed by 3 bases and J by 3 bases, leaving 6 bases between them. Germline V gives CDR1 SGHTA, CDR2 FQGTGA. The CDR3 loop is CASSFGLYNEQFF. CDR3 nucleotide sequence: TGTGCCAGCAGCTTCGGACTCTACAATGAGCAGTTCTTC.

This clone came up a few times. This sequence joins TRBV11-3 and TRBJ2-1, with 10 bases identical to TRBD2. Trimming cost V 5 bases and J 9 bases; bases outside gene matches: 10. Germline V lookup: CDR1 SGHNT, CDR2 YENEEA. The CDR3 runs to 15 residues. The CDR3 loop is CASSRIGTSVGEQFF. The CDR3 DNA is TGTGCCAGCAGCCGAATCGGGACTAGCGTTGGTGAGCAGTTCTTC.

This clone was picked up a small number of times. The genes are TRBV7-2 and TRBJ2-7; 10 bases fit TRBD2. CDR3 length: 16 amino acids. The V gene end was trimmed by 0 bases and the J gene end by 2 bases; junction bases not matched to a gene: 4. Per germline, CDR1 SGHTA and CDR2 FQGNSA. The CDR3 loop reads CASSLAGTSETYEQYF. The CDR3 DNA sequence: TGTGCCAGCAGCTTAGCCGGGACTAGCGAGACCTACGAGCAGTACTTC.

This clone was observed once. The chain couples TRBV2 to TRBJ1-2; 9 bases fit TRBD1. Trimming removed 7 bases from V and 4 bases from J; junction bases left unmatched: 7. The germline V gene has CDR1 SNHLY and CDR2 FYNNEI. The CDR3 runs 14 residues. The CDR3 nucleotides are TGTGCCAGCAACTTACAGGGGGCCAGCTATGGCTACACCTTC. The encoded protein is CASNLQGASYGYTF.

This clone was observed a handful of times. The chain recombines TRBV19 with TRBJ2-3; 7 bases align to TRBD1. Germline V lookup: CDR1 LNHDA, CDR2 SQIVND (reference sequence). The CDR3 is made up of 15 amino acids. V lost 5 bases, J lost 0 bases, and 5 bases stayed unmatched. The DNA for the CDR3 is TGTGCCAGTAGTTCCGACAGGGCCAGCACAGATACGCAGTATTTT. This codes for CASSSDRASTDTQYF.